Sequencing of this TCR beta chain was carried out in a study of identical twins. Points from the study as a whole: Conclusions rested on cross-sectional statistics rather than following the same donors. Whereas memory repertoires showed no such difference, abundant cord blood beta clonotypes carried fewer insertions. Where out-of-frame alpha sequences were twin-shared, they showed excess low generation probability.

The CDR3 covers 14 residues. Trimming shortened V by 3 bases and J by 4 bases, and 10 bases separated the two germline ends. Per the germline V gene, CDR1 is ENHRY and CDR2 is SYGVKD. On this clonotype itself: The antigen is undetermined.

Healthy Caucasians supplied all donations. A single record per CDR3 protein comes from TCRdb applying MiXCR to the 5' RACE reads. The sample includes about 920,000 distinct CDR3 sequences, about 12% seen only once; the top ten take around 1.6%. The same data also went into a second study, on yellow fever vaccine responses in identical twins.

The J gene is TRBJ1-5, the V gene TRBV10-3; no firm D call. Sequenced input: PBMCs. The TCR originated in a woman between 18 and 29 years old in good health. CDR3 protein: CAISDVIGNQPQHF. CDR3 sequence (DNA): TGTGCCATCAGTGATGTGATAGGGAATCAGCCCCAGCATTTT.